The T cell receptor (beta chain) described here comes from a study of blood T cell repertoires in COVID-19. V shed 6 bases and J shed 2 bases, with 17 bases lying between them. The germline gives CDR1 LNHDA, CDR2 SQIVND (reference sequence). This CDR3 has 16 amino acids. Per the original data handling: Amplification of reference gene primers provided the estimated nucleated cell counts. Sequencing was performed with immunoSEQ multiplex PCR; in TCRdb, only in-frame clones are kept and a portion is missing. D and trimming come from the DNA, and the V and J calls and clone size come from that table. The sample carries tens of thousands of clones, 70% to 90% recorded once.

Sample: peripheral blood. V gene TRBV19 combines with J gene TRBJ2-1, with D possibly being TRBD1 (7 bases). This clonotype was sampled from a middle-aged man with active COVID-19. The CDR3 nucleotides are TGTGCCAGTAGCCCTCGGGGGCAGGGGGCCTACAATGAGCAGTTCTTC. This translates into CASSPRGQGAYNEQFF.